The 28 T cell receptor beta chains in this list originate from one sample, sequenced in a study of blood T cell repertoires in COVID-19 (dated by TCRdb to 2018 to 2021). Libraries came from the immunoSEQ multiplex PCR assay. TCRdb took over this immuneACCESS table, retaining in-frame rearrangements with V and J assigned. Such tables are incomplete; in checked studies, under half of the missing clones stem from an unresolved V gene, and the remainder is unexplained. The sample table holds approximately 340,000 clones, of which 87% were seen once. Roughly 9.9% of the sample rests with the top ten. Sequenced input: peripheral blood. These receptors came from a young man with COVID-19, enrolled during active disease.

This clone has just a few counts. The chain employs TRBV7-9 and TRBJ1-6; TRBD1 agrees at 10 bases. The V and J ends lost 5 bases and 8 bases, in that order; junction bases with no gene match: 6. CDR1 SEHNR and CDR2 FQNEAQ come from the germline V gene (reference sequence). The CDR3 is 15 residues long. In DNA, the CDR3 is TGTGCCAGCAGCCGGGACAGGGGATCGCATTCACCCCTCCACTTT. As protein: CASSRDRGSHSPLHF.

A single count supports this clone. The gene calls are TRBV4-2 and TRBJ1-1, with 7 bases matching TRBD1. The V gene end was trimmed by 1 base and the J gene end by 5 bases; junction bases not matched to a gene: 4. Germline CDR1 LGHNA, CDR2 YNFKEQ. This CDR3 spans 14 amino acids. The DNA for the CDR3 is TGTGCCAGCAGCCAAGGAGACAGGGAAACTGAAGCTTTCTTT. Translation gives CASSQGDRETEAFF.

The V gene is TRBV19, the J gene TRBJ2-1; 13 bases map to TRBD2. The CDR3 runs 16 residues. From germline, CDR1 is LNHDA and CDR2 SQIVND (reference sequence). V lost 4 bases, J lost 7 bases, and 7 bases stayed unmatched. The CDR3 is CASSRDRLAGGNEQFF. CDR3 nucleotide sequence: TGTGCCAGTAGTAGAGACAGACTAGCGGGAGGTAATGAGCAGTTCTTC.

V gene TRBV7-9 combines with J gene TRBJ1-2, with unresolved D. CDR3 length equals 14 residues. V gave up 5 bases and J gave up 2 bases, with 12 bases separating them. Germline CDR1 SEHNR, CDR2 FQNEAQ (reference sequence). The CDR3: CASSRLGSNYGYTF. The CDR3 nucleotides are TGTGCCAGCAGCCGACTCGGTTCCAACTATGGCTACACCTTC.

The chain employs TRBV6-2 or TRBV6-3 and TRBJ1-2; perhaps TRBD1 as D (5 bases). Germline V gene data show CDR1 as MNHEY and CDR2 as SVGEGT. The CDR3 extends over 14 amino acids. V lost 5 bases and J 4 bases, leaving 14 bases between the germline ends. The CDR3 loop reads CASSPRGGVYGYTF. CDR3 sequence (DNA): TGTGCCAGCAGTCCCCGGGGAGGGGTCTATGGCTACACCTTC.

This clone was picked up a small number of times. The chain uses TRBV7-9 and TRBJ1-4; a possible D gene is TRBD1 (6 bases). The germline CDR1 and CDR2 sequences are SEHNR and FQNEAQ (reference sequence). V lost 5 bases and J 7 bases, leaving 14 bases between the germline ends. The CDR3 has 14 residues. CDR3 DNA: TGTGCCAGCAGCCCTAAGGGGGAGGGTGAAAAACTGTTTTTT. Translation gives CASSPKGEGEKLFF.

This clone has just a few counts. The chain employs TRBV28 and TRBJ2-2; 8 bases line up with TRBD2. Germline-derived CDR1 and CDR2 are MDHEN and SYDVKM. With V trimmed by 7 bases and J by 2 bases, 9 bases remained unmatched. The CDR3 contains 16 residues. Here the CDR3 DNA reads TGTGCCAGCACCTCGGGACTAGTGGCAAACACCGGGGAGCTGTTTTTT. Its protein is CASTSGLVANTGELFF.

The chain joins TRBV5-6 to TRBJ1-5; a weak D match, TRBD1 (6 bases). V was pared by 0 bases and J by 0 bases, with 10 bases between. This CDR3 is 16 amino acids long. Germline CDR1 and CDR2: SGHDT and YYEEEE. CDR3 region: CASSLVRGPSNQPQHF. The CDR3 coding sequence is TGTGCCAGCAGCTTGGTCAGGGGCCCTAGCAATCAGCCCCAGCATTTT.

The J gene is TRBJ2-7, the V gene TRBV5-6; TRBD1 aligns across 11 bases. From germline, CDR1 is SGHDT and CDR2 YYEEEE. This CDR3 is 14 amino acids long. Trimming removed 4 bases from V and 7 bases from J; junction bases left unmatched: 7. DNA of the CDR3: TGTGCCAGCAGCACCGGACAGGGGGCGATTGAGCAGTACTTC. It codes for CASSTGQGAIEQYF.

The chain has TRBV28 and TRBJ1-5, with D hard to call. V was cut by 5 bases and J by 7 bases, with 9 bases left in between. Per germline, CDR1 MDHEN and CDR2 SYDVKM. The CDR3 length is 12 residues. The CDR3 is CASSLPGQPQHF. In nucleotides, the CDR3 is TGTGCCAGCAGTCTCCCGGGGCAGCCCCAGCATTTT.

The chain has TRBV19 and TRBJ2-7, with D possibly being TRBD2 (6 bases). Per the germline V gene, CDR1 is LNHDA and CDR2 is SQIVND (reference sequence). The ends were cut back, 3 bases at V and 3 bases at J, with 9 bases in the middle. This CDR3 is 13 amino acids long. The CDR3 protein is CASSIETSYEQYF. The CDR3 DNA follows: TGTGCCAGTAGTATCGAGACTAGCTACGAGCAGTACTTC. Supplemented by reference TRBV19 and TRBJ2-7, the full variable domain reads DGGITQSPKYLFRKEGQNVTLSCEQNLNHDAMYWYRQDPGQGLRLIYYSQIVNDFQKGDIAEGYSVSREKKESFPLTVTSAQKNPTAFYLCASSIETSYEQYFGPGTRLTVT.

This chain connects TRBV9 to TRBJ2-1; possibly TRBD1 for D (5 bases). The CDR3 is 14 residues long. Germline CDR1 reads SGDLS; CDR2 reads YYNGEE. Trimming took off 4 bases at V and 2 bases at J, with 10 bases between the two ends. In nucleotides, the CDR3 is TGTGCCAGCAGCCGCCTGGACACCTACAATGAGCAGTTCTTC. This gives the protein CASSRLDTYNEQFF.

The rearrangement links TRBV11-2 to TRBJ2-1, with 7 bases matching TRBD2. The CDR3 runs 15 residues. CDR1 is SGHAT, CDR2 FQNNGV, per germline. With 3 bases clipped from V and 7 bases from J, the junction kept 9 bases outside the gene matches. CDR3 sequence reads: CASSFREGRGNEQFF. The CDR3 DNA reads TGTGCCAGCAGCTTCAGGGAGGGCCGGGGGAATGAGCAGTTCTTC.

This clone came up a few times. The chain couples TRBV18 to TRBJ1-2; tentative D call: TRBD1 (6 bases). The CDR3 is made up of 16 amino acids. Germline V gene sequence: CDR1 KGHSH, CDR2 LQKENI. The V end lost 1 base, the J end lost 4 bases, and 16 bases lay between the germline ends. The DNA of the CDR3 is TGTGCCAGCTCACCACTTCTCGAACAGGGCGGCTATGGCTACACCTTC. This encodes CASSPLLEQGGYGYTF.

This clone was seen a handful of times. This rearrangement joins TRBV7-9 to TRBJ2-2; D is perhaps TRBD1 (6 bases). Trimming took off 7 bases at V and 5 bases at J, with 14 bases between the two ends. The germline V gene has CDR1 SEHNR and CDR2 FQNEAQ (reference sequence). The CDR3 is 14 residues long. The DNA of the CDR3 is TGTGCCAGCAACCCTAGAGGGGGAACCGGGGAGCTGTTTTTT. As protein: CASNPRGGTGELFF.

The chain carries TRBV9 and TRBJ2-1, with a weak D call TRBD2 (5 bases). Trimming pared 0 bases from V and 3 bases from J, leaving 13 bases between. Germline V CDR1 and CDR2: SGDLS, YYNGEE. This CDR3 is 16 amino acids long. CDR3 DNA: TGTGCCAGCAGCGTAGTAGTTAGCGCATACTACAATGAGCAGTTCTTC. It specifies CASSVVVSAYYNEQFF.

The chain couples TRBV27 to TRBJ2-3; unclear D gene. Per germline, CDR1 MNHEY and CDR2 SMNVEV (reference sequence). Between the trimmed V and J ends, which lost 5 bases and 4 bases, there was a span of 10 bases. The CDR3 spans 13 residues. The CDR3 coding sequence is TGTGCCAGCAGTCCGAGGTGGCCAGATACGCAGTATTTT. Its translation is CASSPRWPDTQYF.

CDR3 DNA sequence: TGTGCCAGCTCCCAAACCGGGACTAACAATGAGCAGTTCTTC. It codes for CASSQTGTNNEQFF. The genes are TRBV18 and TRBJ2-1; 7 positions match TRBD2. V lost 6 bases and J lost 5; bases outside the gene matches: 7. The CDR3 contains 14 residues. The germline CDR1 and CDR2 sequences are KGHSH and LQKENI.

The CDR3 reads CASSLHGTTASGSYEQYF. As DNA, the CDR3 is TGCGCCAGCTCCTTACACGGGACTACCGCCTCGGGATCCTACGAGCAGTACTTC. The J gene is TRBJ2-7, the V gene TRBV5-1; 7 bases align to TRBD2. Germline CDR1 SGHRS, CDR2 YFSETQ. The length of the CDR3 is 18 residues. V shed 7 bases, J shed 1 base, and the junction held 20 bases outside the gene matches. The full variable domain, in which reference TRBV5-1 and TRBJ2-7 provide the parts outside the CDR3, is KAGVTQTPRYLIKTRGQQVTLSCSPISGHRSVSWYQQTPGQGLQFLFEYFSETQRNKGNFPGRFSGRQFSNSRSEMNVSTLELGDSALYLCASSLHGTTASGSYEQYFGPGTRLTVT.

V gene TRBV25-1 combines with J gene TRBJ2-7; 8 nucleotides line up with TRBD1. The V and J ends lost 2 bases and 5 bases, in that order; junction bases with no gene match: 2. The CDR3 runs to 13 residues. Germline V CDR1 and CDR2: MGHDK, SYGVNS. The CDR3, as DNA: TGTGCCAGCAGTGAAGACAGGGGCCACGAGCAGTACTTC. Encoded protein: CASSEDRGHEQYF.

The chain uses TRBV9 and TRBJ2-2; 9 bases align to TRBD2. Germline-derived CDR1 and CDR2 are SGDLS and YYNGEE. The CDR3 runs to 15 residues. With 2 bases clipped from V and 3 bases from J, the junction kept 2 bases outside the gene matches. CDR3 nucleotides: TGTGCCAGCAGCGTCAGCGGGAGGCACACCGGGGAGCTGTTTTTT. Translation: CASSVSGRHTGELFF. Supplemented by reference TRBV9 and TRBJ2-2, the full variable domain reads DSGVTQTPKHLITATGQRVTLRCSPRSGDLSVYWYQQSLDQGLQFLIQYYNGEERAKGNILERFSAQQFPDLHSELNLSSLELGDSALYFCASSVSGRHTGELFFGEGSRLTVL.

This chain joins TRBV6-1 and TRBJ1-5; the D gene is possibly TRBD1 (6 bases). Trimming removed 1 base from V and 7 bases from J, with 8 bases in between. Germline V gives CDR1 MNHNS, CDR2 SASEGT. The CDR3 spans 13 residues. The CDR3 bases are TGTGCCAGCAGTGAAGTGGGGGCCCAGCCCCAGCATTTT. Translated: CASSEVGAQPQHF.

The chain carries TRBV10-3 and TRBJ2-1, with TRBD1 matching 9 bases. The junction had 6 bases not matched to a gene; V was cut back by 3 bases and J by 3 bases. The CDR3 is 16 residues long. Germline loops: CDR1 ENHRY, CDR2 SYGVKD. CDR3 in amino acids: CAISDETGGGYNEQFF. In nucleotides, the CDR3 is TGTGCCATCAGTGATGAGACAGGGGGTGGCTACAATGAGCAGTTCTTC.

The V gene is TRBV5-5, the J gene TRBJ1-5; 12 bases match TRBD1. Germline CDR1 is SGHKS and CDR2 is YYEKEE (reference sequence). CDR3 size: 15 residues. The V and J ends lost 4 bases and 7 bases, in that order; junction bases with no gene match: 6. DNA for the CDR3: TGTGCCAGCAGCCCCGGGGGGACAGGGGGCCAGCCCCAGCATTTT. Translated: CASSPGGTGGQPQHF.

The gene calls are TRBV7-9 and TRBJ2-7; TRBD1 is a possible D gene (6 bases). The CDR3 has 15 amino acids. Germline-derived CDR1 and CDR2 are SEHNR and FQNEAQ (reference sequence). V was pared by 5 bases and J by 0 bases, with 14 bases between. The CDR3 here is CASSQTGRSSYEQYF. In DNA, the CDR3 is TGTGCCAGCAGCCAGACAGGCAGAAGCTCCTACGAGCAGTACTTC.

CDR3 in amino acids: CATSSPEGYRSYEQYF. In DNA, the CDR3 is TGTGCCACCAGCTCCCCCGAGGGCTACCGATCCTACGAGCAGTACTTC. The chain recombines TRBV15 with TRBJ2-7; a weak D match, TRBD2 (5 bases). Germline CDR1 LNHNV, CDR2 YYDKDF (reference sequence). The CDR3 runs to 16 residues. Trimming removed 5 bases at V and 1 base at J, with 18 bases between.

This clone was seen only once. This chain connects TRBV27 to TRBJ1-6; 7 nucleotides align to TRBD1. The ends lost 6 bases at V and 6 bases at J; junction bases unmatched: 5. Germline CDR1 is MNHEY and CDR2 is SMNVEV (reference sequence). The CDR3 sequence is 14 residues long. The CDR3 loop is CASSPGGINSPLHF. Here the CDR3 DNA reads TGTGCCAGCAGCCCAGGGGGAATTAATTCACCCCTCCACTTT.

J is TRBJ1-5 and V is TRBV6-5, with TRBD1 matching 7 bases. Germline CDR1 is MNHEY and CDR2 is SVGAGI. Germline trimming cut 5 bases from V and 0 bases from J; bases unmatched to any gene: 4. The CDR3 length is 15 residues. The chain's CDR3 is CASSQTGISNQPQHF. CDR3 DNA: TGTGCCAGCAGTCAGACAGGGATTAGCAATCAGCCCCAGCATTTT.